This T cell receptor beta chain was found in a study of vaccination effects on CD4 cells after COVID-19 (dated by TCRdb to about 2022). General notes on the study: The ViraFEST assay stimulated PBMC with viral peptide pools and then used TCR sequencing to identify antigen-specific CD4+ T cell clonotypes by expansion. Post-vaccine samples across the study were collected a median of 72 days after the second dose, with a range of 14 to 241. About 2 million PBMC per well were cultured in IMDM with around 5.3% human AB serum, 8 to 10 IU/ml IL-2 and gentamicin, plus 10 ug/ml peptides. SARS-CoV-2 spike-specific CD4+ TCR repertoires were compared before and after mRNA vaccination in COVID-19 convalescent patients and in infection-naive vaccine recipients. Altogether, roughly 10 COVID-19 convalescent patients and a few SARS-CoV-2-naive healthy vaccine recipients made up the full study. Cultures from other donors in the study were sequenced using the Oncomine TCR Beta short-read assay on an Illumina iSeq 100. What the study reported, not specific to this receptor: Clones induced by infection and clones induced by vaccination both contracted markedly at late timepoints after vaccination, which fits with T cell responses waning over time. Among healthy vaccine recipients, nearly all vaccine-induced clones were SARS-CoV-2 mono-reactive, and only 1 of 255 was cross-reactive with common cold coronaviruses. The study was limited by a small number of convalescent patients, and early post-infection timepoints were lacking.

This clone appeared a few times. Its antigen remains undetermined. No base qualities exist here, and no much larger clone lies one base off it. Library creation used the immunoSEQ multiplex PCR assay. DNA from the cultured and isolated CD4+ T cells underwent TCR beta CDR3 sequencing. Under the source paper's analysis protocol: Non-productive TCR sequences were removed, reads were trimmed to the CDR3 region, and CDR3s of at least 7 amino acids were retained. The MANAFEST web app was used to pick out antigen-specific clonotypes by comparing their expansion in peptide wells with that in reference cultures. Positive clones required FDR<0.05 expansion versus reference and all other wells, odds ratio above 5, and frequency above 0.1% in two replicate wells. Clonotypes significantly expanded in SARS-CoV-2 spike wells and in at least one common cold coronavirus spike condition were defined as cross-reactive. Using the stringdist R package, CDR3 similarity was measured by Levenshtein distance, and unrooted trees were constructed with ape in R 3.6.1. The source is immuneACCESS, and TCRdb retained only in-frame sequences with V and J called. Part of the clones is not carried over; for the studies checked, unresolved V genes explain less than half of this, and the remainder is unexplained. Clonal size and the V and J genes are those of that table, whereas D and trimming came from the DNA. Across this sample there are 35,000 to 55,000 clones, with 65% to 80% seen only once. 8.5% to 10% of the sample is taken by the ten largest.

After around 11 days of culture, CD4+ T cells were isolated with the EasySep CD4+ T cell isolation kit. Each participant received two doses of an mRNA SARS-CoV-2 vaccine, either BNT162b2 or mRNA-1273. Healthy vaccine recipients had no prior SARS-CoV-2 infection, confirmed by negative nucleocapsid antibodies before and after vaccination. On days 3 and 7, half of the culture medium was replaced with fresh IL-2-containing medium. Unless noted otherwise, every peptide stimulation condition was cultured in triplicate wells. PBMC were separated from whole blood using Ficoll-Paque Plus gradient centrifugation and were then either cryopreserved at -140C or used fresh. The QIAamp micro DNA kit was used to extract genomic DNA from the cultured CD4+ T cells. The junction shows trimming of 4 bases on V and 0 bases on J, and the gene matches do not reach 9 bases of it. From the germline V gene (reference sequence), CDR1 is WNHNN and CDR2 is SYGVQD. Spanning cysteine to phenylalanine, the CDR3 consists of 18 amino acids. This entry keeps only the CDR3 DNA: 54 bases, framed from base 1.

The sequences come from CD4+ T cells from PBMCs cultured without peptide, collected after COVID-19 vaccination. This clonotype originated in a human donor who received a COVID-19 vaccine. The V gene is TRBV10-1 and the J gene is TRBJ2-3; TRBD2 aligns with 11 central bases. The nucleotides are TGCGCCAGCAGTGGGTCCGGGACTAGCGGACGAAGCACAGATACGCAGTATTTT. It is translated as CASSGSGTSGRSTDTQYF.